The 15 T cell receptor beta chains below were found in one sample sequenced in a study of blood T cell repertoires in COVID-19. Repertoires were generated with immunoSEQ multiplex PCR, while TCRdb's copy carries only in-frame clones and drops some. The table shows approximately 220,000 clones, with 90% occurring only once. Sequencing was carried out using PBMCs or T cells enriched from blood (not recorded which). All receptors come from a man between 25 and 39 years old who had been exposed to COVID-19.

CDR3: CASSQGGQLYGYTF. CDR3 nucleotide sequence: TGCGCCAGCAGCCAAGGAGGGCAGCTATATGGCTACACCTTC. V and J are TRBV4-1 and TRBJ1-2; D unclear. Looked up from germline, CDR1 is MGHRA and CDR2 is YSYEKL. The CDR3 loop spans 14 amino acids. Trimming removed 1 base at V and 5 bases at J, with 11 bases between.

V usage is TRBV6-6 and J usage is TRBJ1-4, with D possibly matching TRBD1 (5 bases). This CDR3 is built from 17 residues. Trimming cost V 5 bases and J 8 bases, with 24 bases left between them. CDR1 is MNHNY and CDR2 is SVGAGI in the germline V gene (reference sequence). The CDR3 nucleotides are TGTGCCAGCAGTCTCCTGGGGGGTGGGAGGGCGAGCGAAAAACTGTTTTTT. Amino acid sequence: CASSLLGGGRASEKLFF.

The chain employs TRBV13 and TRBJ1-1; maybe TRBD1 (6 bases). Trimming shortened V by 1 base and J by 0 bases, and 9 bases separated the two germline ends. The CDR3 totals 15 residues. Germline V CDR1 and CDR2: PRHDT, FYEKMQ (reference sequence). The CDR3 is CASSLDREMNTEAFF. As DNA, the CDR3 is TGTGCCAGCAGCTTAGACAGGGAAATGAACACTGAAGCTTTCTTT. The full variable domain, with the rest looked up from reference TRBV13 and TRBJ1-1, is AAGVIQSPRHLIKEKRETATLKCYPIPRHDTVYWYQQGPGQDPQFLISFYEKMQSDKGSIPDRFSAQQFSDYHSELNMSSLELGDSALYFCASSLDREMNTEAFFGQGTRLTVV.

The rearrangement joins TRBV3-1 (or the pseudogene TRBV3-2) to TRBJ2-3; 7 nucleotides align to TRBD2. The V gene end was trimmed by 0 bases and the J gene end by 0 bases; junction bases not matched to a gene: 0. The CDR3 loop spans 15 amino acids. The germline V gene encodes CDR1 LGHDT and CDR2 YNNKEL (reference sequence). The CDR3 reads CASSQDSGSTDTQYF. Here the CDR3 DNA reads TGTGCCAGCAGCCAAGATAGCGGGAGCACAGATACGCAGTATTTT.

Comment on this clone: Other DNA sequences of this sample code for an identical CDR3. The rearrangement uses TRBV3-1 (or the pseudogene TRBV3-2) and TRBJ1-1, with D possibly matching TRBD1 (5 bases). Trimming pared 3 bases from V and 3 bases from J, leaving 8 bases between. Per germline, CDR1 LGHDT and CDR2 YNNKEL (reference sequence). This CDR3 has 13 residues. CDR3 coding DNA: TGTGCCAGCAGCCAGGGGGGAGACACTGAAGCTTTCTTT. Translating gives CASSQGGDTEAFF.

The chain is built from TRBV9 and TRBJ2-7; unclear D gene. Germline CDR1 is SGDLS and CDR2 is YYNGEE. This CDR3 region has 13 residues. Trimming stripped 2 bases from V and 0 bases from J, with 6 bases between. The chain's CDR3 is CASSVQDSYEQYF. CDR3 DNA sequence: TGTGCCAGCAGCGTCCAGGACTCCTACGAGCAGTACTTC.

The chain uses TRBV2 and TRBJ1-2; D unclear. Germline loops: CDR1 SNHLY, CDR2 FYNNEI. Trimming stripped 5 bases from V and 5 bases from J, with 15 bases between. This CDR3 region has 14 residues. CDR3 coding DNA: TGTGCCAGCAGTCTTGGGGAGGCACGTTATGGCTACACCTTC. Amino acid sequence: CASSLGEARYGYTF.

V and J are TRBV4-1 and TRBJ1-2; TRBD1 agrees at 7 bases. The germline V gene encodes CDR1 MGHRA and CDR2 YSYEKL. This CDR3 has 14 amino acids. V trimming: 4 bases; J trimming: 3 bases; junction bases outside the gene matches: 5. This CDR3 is CASSLGQTDYGYTF. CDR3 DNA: TGCGCCAGCAGCCTGGGACAGACCGACTATGGCTACACCTTC.

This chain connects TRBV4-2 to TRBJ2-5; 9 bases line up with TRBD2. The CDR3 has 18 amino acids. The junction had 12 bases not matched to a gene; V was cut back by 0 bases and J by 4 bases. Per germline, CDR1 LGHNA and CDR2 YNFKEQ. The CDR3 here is CASSQELDGGGEGETQYF. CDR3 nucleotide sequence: TGTGCCAGCAGCCAAGAGCTCGATGGCGGGGGGGAGGGAGAGACCCAGTACTTC.

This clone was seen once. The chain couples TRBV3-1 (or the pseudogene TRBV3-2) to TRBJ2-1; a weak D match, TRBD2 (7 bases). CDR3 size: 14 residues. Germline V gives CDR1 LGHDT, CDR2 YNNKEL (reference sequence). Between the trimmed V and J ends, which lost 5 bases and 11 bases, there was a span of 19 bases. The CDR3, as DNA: TGTGCCAGCAGCTTCAATCTCGGCGGGGGCCAGCAGTTCTTC. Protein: CASSFNLGGGQQFF.

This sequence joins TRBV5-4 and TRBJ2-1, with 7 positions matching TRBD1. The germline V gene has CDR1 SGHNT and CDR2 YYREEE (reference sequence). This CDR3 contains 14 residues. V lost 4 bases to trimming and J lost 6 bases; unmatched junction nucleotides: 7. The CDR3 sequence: CASSATGAANEQFF. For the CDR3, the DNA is TGTGCCAGCAGCGCCACAGGGGCCGCCAATGAGCAGTTCTTC. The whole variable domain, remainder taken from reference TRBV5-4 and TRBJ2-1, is ETGVTQSPTHLIKTRGQQVTLRCSSQSGHNTVSWYQQALGQGPQFIFQYYREEENGRGNFPPRFSGLQFPNYSSELNVNALELDDSALYLCASSATGAANEQFFGPGTRLTVL.

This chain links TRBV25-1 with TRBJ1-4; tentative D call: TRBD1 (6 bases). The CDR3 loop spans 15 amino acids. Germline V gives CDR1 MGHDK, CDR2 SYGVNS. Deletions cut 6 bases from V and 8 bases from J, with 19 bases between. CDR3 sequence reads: CASSAPGQFGEKLFF. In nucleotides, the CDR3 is TGTGCCAGCAGCGCCCCGGGACAATTTGGAGAAAAACTGTTTTTT.

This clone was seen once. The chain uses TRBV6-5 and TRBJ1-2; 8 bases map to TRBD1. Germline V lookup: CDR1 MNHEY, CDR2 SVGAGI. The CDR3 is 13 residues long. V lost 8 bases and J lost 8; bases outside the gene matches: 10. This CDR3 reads CASRTRGLQGYTF. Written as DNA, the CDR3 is TGTGCCAGCCGGACCAGGGGGCTACAGGGCTACACCTTC.

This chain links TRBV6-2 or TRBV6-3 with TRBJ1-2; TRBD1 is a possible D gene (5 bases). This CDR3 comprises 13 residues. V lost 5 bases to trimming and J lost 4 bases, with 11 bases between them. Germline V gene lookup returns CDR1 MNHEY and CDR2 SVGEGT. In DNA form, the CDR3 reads TGTGCCAGCAGTCCCAGGGTGGGCTATGGCTACACCTTC. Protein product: CASSPRVGYGYTF.

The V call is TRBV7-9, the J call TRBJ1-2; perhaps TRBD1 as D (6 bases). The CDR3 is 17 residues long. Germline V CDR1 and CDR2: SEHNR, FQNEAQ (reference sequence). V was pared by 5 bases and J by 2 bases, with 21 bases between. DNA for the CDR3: TGTGCCAGCAGCCGGACCCTCAAAATACAGGGAAACTATGGCTACACCTTC. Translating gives CASSRTLKIQGNYGYTF.